The 11 T cell receptor beta chains given below trace back to one sample, sequenced in a study of blood T cell repertoires in COVID-19. Using immunoSEQ multiplex PCR, the repertoire was profiled, and TCRdb retains in-frame clones only, with some absent. This sample has roughly 130,000 clones, with roughly 83% found just once. Input material: peripheral blood. Receptors were obtained from a woman of 80 years or more with acute or convalescent COVID-19.

V gene TRBV6-1 combines with J gene TRBJ1-5; D is unclear. Looked up from germline, CDR1 is MNHNS and CDR2 is SASEGT. CDR3 length: 14 amino acids. V was shortened by 0 bases and J by 3 bases, with 6 bases between the two germline ends. Written as DNA, the CDR3 is TGTGCCAGCAGTGAAGCCAGTCACAATCAGCCCCAGCATTTT. It translates to CASSEASHNQPQHF.

This chain uses TRBV10-1 with TRBJ2-3; 7 bases line up with TRBD1. Germline V lookup: CDR1 WNHNN, CDR2 SYGVQD (reference sequence). V trimming: 5 bases; J trimming: 9 bases; junction bases outside the gene matches: 5. The CDR3 sequence is 12 residues long. The CDR3 DNA reads TGCGCCAGCAGTAAAACAGGGGAAACGCAGTATTTT. Its translation is CASSKTGETQYF.

There are a few counts of this clone. The chain has TRBV9 and TRBJ1-6; D gene uncertain. This CDR3 contains 15 residues. The ends were cut back, 2 bases at V and 8 bases at J, with 14 bases in the middle. Germline-derived CDR1 and CDR2 are SGDLS and YYNGEE. CDR3 in DNA: TGTGCCAGCAGCGTCACCCCCCTTTCGGATTCACCCCTCCACTTT. Translation: CASSVTPLSDSPLHF. The full variable domain, with the rest looked up from reference TRBV9 and TRBJ1-6, is DSGVTQTPKHLITATGQRVTLRCSPRSGDLSVYWYQQSLDQGLQFLIQYYNGEERAKGNILERFSAQQFPDLHSELNLSSLELGDSALYFCASSVTPLSDSPLHFGNGTRLTVT.

This chain joins TRBV3-1 (or the pseudogene TRBV3-2) and TRBJ1-5; D not resolved. V shed 2 bases and J shed 9 bases, with 11 bases lying between them. From germline, CDR1 is LGHDT and CDR2 YNNKEL (reference sequence). CDR3 length: 13 amino acids. The CDR3 reads CASSQIATGPQHF. The CDR3 DNA reads TGTGCCAGCAGCCAAATCGCCACCGGGCCCCAGCATTTT.

The V and J genes are TRBV10-3 and TRBJ2-2; 10 nucleotides agree with TRBD1. Germline V gene data show CDR1 as ENHRY and CDR2 as SYGVKD. The CDR3 is made up of 18 amino acids. The J segment lost 5 bases and the V segment lost 4 bases, leaving 13 bases of the junction unmatched. The chain's CDR3 is CAISAPTGGAFNTGELFF. CDR3 coding DNA: TGTGCCATCAGTGCCCCGACAGGGGGCGCGTTTAATACCGGGGAGCTGTTTTTT.

CDR3 residues: CASSLVGGSAGELFF. The DNA for the CDR3 is TGTGCCAGCAGCTTAGTTGGGGGGTCGGCCGGGGAGCTGTTTTTT. This chain links TRBV11-2 with TRBJ2-2; D may be TRBD2 (6 bases). The CDR3 contains 15 residues. The germline gives CDR1 SGHAT, CDR2 FQNNGV. The germline V and J ends were trimmed by 1 base and 6 bases, with 12 bases remaining between them.

The V and J genes are TRBV7-6 and TRBJ1-6; 9 bases agree with TRBD1. Looked up from germline, CDR1 is SGHVS and CDR2 is FNYEAQ. J was trimmed by 5 bases and V by 4 bases; bases with no gene match: 3. The CDR3 extends over 15 amino acids. CDR3 region: CASSSTGGDNSPLHF. Written as DNA, the CDR3 is TGTGCCAGCAGCTCTACAGGGGGCGATAATTCACCCCTCCACTTT. The full variable domain, in which reference TRBV7-6 and TRBJ1-6 provide the parts outside the CDR3, is GAGVSQSPRYKVTKRGQDVALRCDPISGHVSLYWYRQALGQGPEFLTYFNYEAQQDKSGLPNDRFSAERPEGSISTLTIQRTEQRDSAMYRCASSSTGGDNSPLHFGNGTRLTVT.

This clone was seen repeatedly, ten times or more. The rearrangement uses TRBV19 and TRBJ2-5, with TRBD2 matching over 9 bases. The J segment lost 6 bases and the V segment lost 6 bases, leaving 14 bases of the junction unmatched. The germline gives CDR1 LNHDA, CDR2 SQIVND (reference sequence). The length of the CDR3 is 16 residues. CDR3 sequence reads: CASRPTWRGGLKTQYF. CDR3 DNA sequence: TGTGCCAGTAGACCCACGTGGCGGGGGGGGCTAAAGACCCAGTACTTC.

The chain links TRBV19 to TRBJ2-5; TRBD1 might be the D (5 bases). CDR1 is LNHDA and CDR2 is SQIVND in the germline V gene (reference sequence). V lost 3 bases and J 5 bases, leaving 13 bases between the germline ends. This CDR3 spans 14 amino acids. CDR3 amino acids: CASSMRQGWETQYF. The CDR3 DNA sequence: TGTGCCAGTAGTATGCGGCAGGGCTGGGAGACCCAGTACTTC.

The CDR3 DNA reads TGCGCCAGCAGCTTGTCGACTGGCTACGAGCAGTACTTC. The encoded protein is CASSLSTGYEQYF. The genes are TRBV5-1 and TRBJ2-7; D unresolved. V shed 1 base and J shed 3 bases, with 8 bases lying between them. There are 13 residues in the CDR3. Germline CDR1 and CDR2: SGHRS and YFSETQ. Supplemented by reference TRBV5-1 and TRBJ2-7, the full variable domain reads KAGVTQTPRYLIKTRGQQVTLSCSPISGHRSVSWYQQTPGQGLQFLFEYFSETQRNKGNFPGRFSGRQFSNSRSEMNVSTLELGDSALYLCASSLSTGYEQYFGPGTRLTVT.

The genes are TRBV18 and TRBJ1-2; D is unclear. The V end lost 1 base, the J end lost 4 bases, and 13 bases lay between the germline ends. The CDR3 extends over 15 amino acids. Germline loops: CDR1 KGHSH, CDR2 LQKENI. CDR3 DNA: TGTGCCAGCTCACCACGGGTAGACATGACCTATGGCTACACCTTC. Protein sequence: CASSPRVDMTYGYTF.